Below, 27 T cell receptor beta chains from the same sample are listed, as sequenced in a study of tumor-infiltrating lymphocytes in localized non-small cell lung cancer. The repertoire was sequenced with immunoSEQ multiplex PCR; TCRdb's copy has only in-frame clones and lacks some. The table has 13,000 or so clones, around 79% seen once. The sequenced sample was lung tumor tissue. The receptors derive from a human donor with non-small cell lung cancer.

V is TRBV11-2 and J is TRBJ2-6; a weak D match, TRBD2 (6 bases). V lost 9 bases and J lost 2, with 8 bases in between. Germline V gives CDR1 SGHAT, CDR2 FQNNGV. CDR3 length equals 13 residues. CDR3 bases: TGTGCCAGTCGGAGGGCTGGGGCCAACGTCCTGACTTTC. Amino acid sequence: CASRRAGANVLTF.

The chain links TRBV28 to TRBJ2-7; 10 bases match TRBD1. V shed 6 bases and J 5 bases; nucleotides not matched to a gene: 7. Germline CDR1 MDHEN, CDR2 SYDVKM. This CDR3 is 14 amino acids long. CDR3 sequence (DNA): TGTGCCAGCAGGGGGACAGGGGAGACCAACGAGCAGTACTTC. Translating it yields CASRGTGETNEQYF.

This rearrangement joins TRBV5-1 to TRBJ2-6, with D tentatively TRBD1 (5 bases). CDR3 length: 18 amino acids. V was shortened by 2 bases and J by 0 bases, with 15 bases between the two germline ends. Germline CDR1 reads SGHRS; CDR2 reads YFSETQ. CDR3 region: CASSFQGQGSSGANVLTF. Here the CDR3 DNA reads TGCGCCAGCAGCTTTCAGGGTCAGGGCTCCTCTGGGGCCAACGTCCTGACTTTC.

The CDR3 loop is CAWSVLRRDEQYF. The CDR3 coding sequence is TGTGCCTGGAGTGTACTCCGGCGGGACGAGCAGTACTTC. V is TRBV30 and J is TRBJ2-7, with D perhaps matching TRBD2 (5 bases). This CDR3 has 13 residues. With 0 bases removed from V and 5 bases from J, the gap between germline ends came to 11 bases. Germline CDR1 is GTSNPN and CDR2 is SVGIG (reference sequence).

The V and J genes are TRBV28 and TRBJ2-7, with D perhaps TRBD2 (6 bases). The germline V gene encodes CDR1 MDHEN and CDR2 SYDVKM. The CDR3 runs to 14 residues. The V gene lost 4 bases and the J gene lost 2 bases, with 12 bases spanning the gap. The DNA for the CDR3 is TGTGCCAGCAGTTCCCGACTAGAGCCCTACGAGCAGTACTTC. This sequence encodes CASSSRLEPYEQYF.

The CDR3 DNA follows: TGTGCCAGCCACCCCTGGGGGGCACCGTACGAGCAGTACGTC. It translates to CASHPWGAPYEQYV. The V and J genes are TRBV27 and TRBJ2-7; either TRBD1 or TRBD2 may fit D (6 bases each). The CDR3 length is 14 residues. V dropped 8 bases and J dropped 4 bases, with 18 bases sitting between them. Germline loops: CDR1 MNHEY, CDR2 SMNVEV (reference sequence).

This clone was picked up a small number of times. The CDR3 region has the DNA TGTGCCAGCAGCCTGGGACAGAGCTTCACAGATACGCAGTATTTT. The encoded protein is CASSLGQSFTDTQYF. The V call is TRBV7-9, the J call TRBJ2-3, with TRBD1 matching over 7 bases. The CDR3 runs 15 residues. Germline V gene lookup returns CDR1 SEHNR and CDR2 FQNEAQ (reference sequence). With 5 bases clipped from V and 2 bases from J, the junction kept 7 bases outside the gene matches. The full variable domain, completed using reference TRBV7-9 and TRBJ2-3, is DTGVSQNPRHKITKRGQNVTFRCDPISEHNRLYWYRQTLGQGPEFLTYFQNEAQLEKSRLLSDRFSAERPKGSFSTLEIQRTEQGDSAMYLCASSLGQSFTDTQYFGPGTRLTVL.

The CDR3 DNA is TGTGCCAGTAGTCCCGAACAGGGAACGGGGACTGAAGCTTTCTTT. As protein: CASSPEQGTGTEAFF. V is TRBV19 and J is TRBJ1-1; possible D gene TRBD1, 6 bases. The CDR3 extends over 15 amino acids. CDR1 is LNHDA, CDR2 SQIVND, per germline (reference sequence). The V end was cut by 5 bases, the J end by 5 bases, with 18 bases between.

The chain recombines TRBV10-2 with TRBJ2-3; 11 bases agree with TRBD2. The length of the CDR3 is 15 residues. Germline lookup yields CDR1 WSHSY and CDR2 SAAADI. V lost 7 bases to trimming and J lost 3 bases; unmatched junction nucleotides: 6. CDR3 DNA sequence: TGCGCCAGCACTCCACTAGCGGGGGTAACAGATACGCAGTATTTT. It yields the protein CASTPLAGVTDTQYF.

CDR3 coding DNA: TGTGCCAGCAGCTTAGTTCTGGGAACCGGGGAGCTGTTTTTT. Amino acid sequence: CASSLVLGTGELFF. The chain carries TRBV7-2 and TRBJ2-2; D gene unclear. The V end lost 1 base, the J end lost 5 bases, and 8 bases lay between the germline ends. CDR3 size: 14 residues. Germline V gene data show CDR1 as SGHTA and CDR2 as FQGNSA.

V usage is TRBV7-3 and J usage is TRBJ2-1; 10 bases match TRBD2. The germline V gene encodes CDR1 SGHTA and CDR2 FQGTGA. Trimming at V came to 2 bases and at J to 7 bases, leaving 5 bases not matched to a gene. This CDR3 has 15 residues. The CDR3 coding sequence is TGTGCCAGCAGCTTACGAGCGGGGGGGACAAATGAGCAGTTCTTC. It codes for CASSLRAGGTNEQFF.

The chain uses TRBV19 and TRBJ1-1; D gene uncertain. Germline V gene lookup returns CDR1 LNHDA and CDR2 SQIVND (reference sequence). V gave up 6 bases and J gave up 1 base, with 12 bases separating them. This CDR3 spans 14 amino acids. The CDR3 nucleotides read TGTGCCAGTAGAGAGGGTGGAAGGAACACTGAAGCTTTCTTT. It yields the protein CASREGGRNTEAFF. Full variable domain (missing parts from reference TRBV19 and TRBJ1-1): DGGITQSPKYLFRKEGQNVTLSCEQNLNHDAMYWYRQDPGQGLRLIYYSQIVNDFQKGDIAEGYSVSREKKESFPLTVTSAQKNPTAFYLCASREGGRNTEAFFGQGTRLTVV.

This clone has a single count. The chain is built from TRBV2 and TRBJ1-6, with D perhaps matching TRBD1 (5 bases). V lost 6 bases to trimming and J lost 10 bases, with 19 bases between them. CDR3 length equals 15 residues. CDR1 is SNHLY, CDR2 FYNNEI, per germline. CDR3 nucleotides: TGTGCCAGCAGGGGGACGGGACCTATCAGCTCACCCCTCCACTTT. Protein product: CASRGTGPISSPLHF.

The chain employs TRBV2 and TRBJ2-3, with D maybe TRBD2 (7 bases). Germline CDR1 SNHLY, CDR2 FYNNEI. The CDR3 is 15 amino acids. Trimming took off 7 bases at V and 0 bases at J, with 14 bases between the two ends. Here the CDR3 reads CASTDRGASTDTQYF. DNA for the CDR3: TGTGCCAGCACCGACCGGGGGGCGAGCACAGATACGCAGTATTTT.

The rearrangement uses TRBV7-2 and TRBJ1-6, with D possibly matching TRBD1 (5 bases). There are 13 residues in the CDR3. Between the trimmed V and J ends, which lost 10 bases and 6 bases, there was a span of 13 bases. Germline-derived CDR1 and CDR2 are SGHTA and FQGNSA. CDR3 sequence: CATAQGPNSPLHF. The CDR3 nucleotides read TGTGCCACAGCCCAGGGCCCTAATTCACCCCTCCACTTT.

This clone was seen only once. The chain combines TRBV5-1 with TRBJ2-2; 8 bases align to TRBD1. V gave up 9 bases and J gave up 4 bases; unmatched junction bases: 8. Germline-derived CDR1 and CDR2 are SGHRS and YFSETQ. The CDR3 totals 14 residues. The CDR3 loop is CATQGAGGTGELFF. For the CDR3, the DNA is TGCGCCACCCAGGGGGCCGGAGGCACCGGGGAGCTGTTTTTT.

The chain employs TRBV5-4 and TRBJ1-6, with TRBD1 identical over 7 bases. Germline trimming cut 2 bases from V and 5 bases from J; bases unmatched to any gene: 1. The V gene's germline CDR1 is SGHNT and CDR2 YYREEE (reference sequence). The CDR3 sequence is 14 residues long. The CDR3 reads CASSFDRDNSPLHF. Written as DNA, the CDR3 is TGTGCCAGCAGCTTCGACAGGGATAATTCACCCCTCCACTTT.

V gene TRBV11-1 combines with J gene TRBJ1-6; D remains ambiguous. Trimming cost V 7 bases and J 8 bases, with 18 bases left between them. Germline V gene sequence: CDR1 SGHAT, CDR2 FQDESV (reference sequence). CDR3 size: 15 residues. For the CDR3, the DNA is TGTGCCAGCACACCCACCGTTGGCTTTGATTCACCCCTCCACTTT. This gives the protein CASTPTVGFDSPLHF. The full variable domain, its missing parts supplied by reference TRBV11-1 and TRBJ1-6, is EAEVAQSPRYKITEKSQAVAFWCDPISGHATLYWYRQILGQGPELLVQFQDESVVDDSQLPKDRFSAERLKGVDSTLKIQPAELGDSAMYLCASTPTVGFDSPLHFGNGTRLTVT.

The chain is built from TRBV4-2 and TRBJ1-5; 8 nucleotides align to TRBD1. With V trimmed by 4 bases and J by 6 bases, 11 bases remained unmatched. The CDR3 is 16 residues long. In germline, CDR1 is LGHNA, CDR2 YNFKEQ. The DNA for the CDR3 is TGTGCCAGCAGCCCAAGCGACAGGGGACCCCTTCAGCCCCAGCATTTT. The encoded protein is CASSPSDRGPLQPQHF.

J is TRBJ1-1 and V is TRBV7-2; no firm D call. The CDR3 covers 13 residues. The V gene lost 4 bases and the J gene lost 1 base, with 7 bases spanning the gap. Germline V gene data show CDR1 as SGHTA and CDR2 as FQGNSA. CDR3 sequence reads: CASSSSQNTEAFF. The DNA for the CDR3 is TGTGCCAGCAGCTCTTCTCAGAACACTGAAGCTTTCTTT.

The chain employs TRBV6-1 and TRBJ2-7; no clear D. The CDR3 covers 13 residues. The germline V gene encodes CDR1 MNHNS and CDR2 SASEGT. The V end was cut by 1 base, the J end by 3 bases, with 7 bases between. Here the CDR3 DNA reads TGTGCCAGCAGTGAAGAGACAATCTACGAGCAGTACTTC. It is translated as CASSEETIYEQYF.

The chain couples TRBV7-2 to TRBJ2-1; 9 bases map to TRBD2. The CDR3 length is 19 residues. V lost 4 bases to trimming and J lost 8 bases; unmatched junction nucleotides: 21. CDR1 is SGHTA and CDR2 is FQGNSA in the germline V gene. The CDR3 DNA reads as TGTGCCAGCAGCTACCAATCCCGGGTTGGTAGCGGGAGCATCTATGAGCAGTTCTTC. The encoded protein is CASSYQSRVGSGSIYEQFF.

The chain links TRBV18 to TRBJ1-1; D is unclear. The CDR3 has 14 amino acids. The germline V and J ends were trimmed by 4 bases and 3 bases, with 12 bases remaining between them. Germline CDR1 and CDR2: KGHSH and LQKENI. The CDR3 DNA sequence: TGTGCCAGCTCACGCCAGACCGGGGACACTGAAGCTTTCTTT. It is translated as CASSRQTGDTEAFF.

The chain employs TRBV5-4 and TRBJ2-3; D is perhaps TRBD2 (6 bases). CDR3 length equals 12 residues. Germline loops: CDR1 SGHNT, CDR2 YYREEE (reference sequence). V dropped 0 bases and J dropped 9 bases, with 8 bases sitting between them. CDR3 residues: CASSLEGRTQYF. Here the CDR3 DNA reads TGTGCCAGCAGCTTGGAGGGGAGGACGCAGTATTTT.

The chain uses TRBV6-5 and TRBJ2-7; 13 nucleotides agree with TRBD2. V shed 0 bases and J 4 bases; nucleotides not matched to a gene: 3. The CDR3 is made up of 16 amino acids. Germline CDR1 is MNHEY and CDR2 is SVGAGI. The CDR3 bases are TGTGCCAGCAGTTACTCAGGGACTAGCGGGAAGTACGAGCAGTACTTC. It codes for CASSYSGTSGKYEQYF.

This chain links TRBV4-2 with TRBJ1-1, with D perhaps matching TRBD1 (6 bases). V dropped 0 bases and J dropped 1 base, with 12 bases sitting between them. The germline V gene has CDR1 LGHNA and CDR2 YNFKEQ. This CDR3 has 16 residues. For the CDR3, the DNA is TGTGCCAGCAGCCAAGAACCGGGACAAACGAACACTGAAGCTTTCTTT. As protein: CASSQEPGQTNTEAFF.

This rearrangement joins TRBV19 to TRBJ1-3, with D unresolved. The CDR3 length is 12 residues. Germline V gene lookup returns CDR1 LNHDA and CDR2 SQIVND (reference sequence). CDR3 sequence: CGVAPPGNTIYF. In DNA, the CDR3 is TGTGGTGTCGCTCCACCTGGAAACACCATATATTTT.